The sequence of this T cell receptor (beta chain) was determined in a study of blood T cell repertoires in COVID-19. In germline, CDR1 is WNHNN, CDR2 SYGVQD (reference sequence). The CDR3 spans 15 residues. V was shortened by 9 bases and J by 1 base, with 19 bases between the two germline ends. TCRdb's copy holds only in-frame clones and misses some; the assay was immunoSEQ multiplex PCR. In the table there are about 180,000 clones, around four fifths of which are singletons. The chain combines TRBV10-1 with TRBJ2-7; tentatively, D is TRBD2 (5 bases). This TCR was sampled from a woman aged 55-70 years with acute or convalescent COVID-19. Sequenced: peripheral blood. The CDR3 loop is CASERGPVESYEQYF. CDR3 coding DNA: TGCGCCAGTGAGCGCGGGCCAGTCGAATCCTACGAGCAGTACTTC.